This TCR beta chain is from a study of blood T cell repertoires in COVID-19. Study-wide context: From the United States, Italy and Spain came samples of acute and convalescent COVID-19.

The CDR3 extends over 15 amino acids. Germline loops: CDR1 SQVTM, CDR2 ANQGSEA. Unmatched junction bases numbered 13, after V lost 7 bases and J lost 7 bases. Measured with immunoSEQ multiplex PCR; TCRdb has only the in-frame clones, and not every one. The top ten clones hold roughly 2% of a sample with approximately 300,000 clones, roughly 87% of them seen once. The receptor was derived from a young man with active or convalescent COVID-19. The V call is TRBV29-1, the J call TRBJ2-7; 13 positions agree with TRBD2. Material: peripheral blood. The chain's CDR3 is CSATTSGRASREQYF. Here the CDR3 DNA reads TGCAGCGCAACTACTAGCGGGAGGGCAAGTCGAGAGCAGTACTTC.